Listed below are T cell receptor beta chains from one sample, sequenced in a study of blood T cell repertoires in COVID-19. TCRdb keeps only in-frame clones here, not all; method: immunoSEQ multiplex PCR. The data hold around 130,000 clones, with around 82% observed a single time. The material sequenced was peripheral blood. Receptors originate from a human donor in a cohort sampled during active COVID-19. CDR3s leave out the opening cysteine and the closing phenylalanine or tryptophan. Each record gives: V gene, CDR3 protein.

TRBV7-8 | ASSLVSPGQGFYEQY
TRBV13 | ASTLGYRGTDTQY
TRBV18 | ASSPPLGQGAKETQY
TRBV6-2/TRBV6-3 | ASSYPTRNTEAF
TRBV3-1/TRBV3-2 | ASSLGESAGGYT
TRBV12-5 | ASGAGTGNTGELF
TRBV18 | ASSTHPTGGGDQPQH
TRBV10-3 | AISDLAGGSTDTQY
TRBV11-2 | ASSSSGTGRYNEQF
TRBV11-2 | ASSPRTLTSTDTQY
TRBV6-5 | ASSYSPGLASDTQY
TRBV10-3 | AIRDRTGQVSYEQY
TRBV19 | ASSITLPGGHQPQH
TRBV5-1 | ASSSLAGAANTGELF
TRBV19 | ASKLAGKYNEQF
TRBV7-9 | ASSEQGITEAF
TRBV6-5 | ASSYGATGEVLRAF
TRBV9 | ASTAGDTQY
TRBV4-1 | ASSLSGQEFTYEQY
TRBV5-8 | ASSLGAQGF
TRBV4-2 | ASSQDRRGEKLF
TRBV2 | ASRTGTINEKLF